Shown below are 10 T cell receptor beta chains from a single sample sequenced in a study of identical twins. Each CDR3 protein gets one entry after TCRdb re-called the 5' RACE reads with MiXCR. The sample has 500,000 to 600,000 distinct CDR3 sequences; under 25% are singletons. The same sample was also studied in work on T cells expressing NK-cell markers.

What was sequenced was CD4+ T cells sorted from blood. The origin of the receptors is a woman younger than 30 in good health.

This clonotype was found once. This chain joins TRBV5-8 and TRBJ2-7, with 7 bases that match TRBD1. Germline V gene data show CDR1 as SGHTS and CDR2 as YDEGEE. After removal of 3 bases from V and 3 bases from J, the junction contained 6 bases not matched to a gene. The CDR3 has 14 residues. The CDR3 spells CASSYRGLFYEQYF. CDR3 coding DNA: TGTGCCAGCAGCTACAGGGGCCTCTTCTACGAGCAGTACTTC. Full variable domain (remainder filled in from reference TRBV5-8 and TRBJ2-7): EAGVTQSPTHLIKTRGQQATLRCSPISGHTSVYWYQQALGLGLQFLLWYDEGEERNRGNFPPRFSGRQFPNYSSELNVNALELEDSALYLCASSYRGLFYEQYFGPGTRLTVT.

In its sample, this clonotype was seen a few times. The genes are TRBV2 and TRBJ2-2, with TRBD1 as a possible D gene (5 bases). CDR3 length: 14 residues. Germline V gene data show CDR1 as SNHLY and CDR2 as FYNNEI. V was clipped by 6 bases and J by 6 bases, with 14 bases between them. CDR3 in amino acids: CASSPVLGAGELFF. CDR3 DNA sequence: TGTGCCAGCAGCCCCGTCCTAGGGGCCGGGGAGCTGTTTTTT.

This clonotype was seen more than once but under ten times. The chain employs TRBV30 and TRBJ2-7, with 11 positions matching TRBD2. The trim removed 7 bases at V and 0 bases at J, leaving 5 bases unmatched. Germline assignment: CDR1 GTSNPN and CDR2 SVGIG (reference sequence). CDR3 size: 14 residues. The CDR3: CAYRLAGLSYEQYF. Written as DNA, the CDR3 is TGTGCCTACAGACTAGCGGGACTCTCCTACGAGCAGTACTTC.

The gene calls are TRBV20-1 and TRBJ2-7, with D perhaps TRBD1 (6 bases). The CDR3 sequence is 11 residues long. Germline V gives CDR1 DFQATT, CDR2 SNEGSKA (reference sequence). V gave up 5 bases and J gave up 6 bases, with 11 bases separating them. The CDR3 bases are TGCAGTGCTCGGACAGACGGCGAGCAGTACTTC. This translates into CSARTDGEQYF.

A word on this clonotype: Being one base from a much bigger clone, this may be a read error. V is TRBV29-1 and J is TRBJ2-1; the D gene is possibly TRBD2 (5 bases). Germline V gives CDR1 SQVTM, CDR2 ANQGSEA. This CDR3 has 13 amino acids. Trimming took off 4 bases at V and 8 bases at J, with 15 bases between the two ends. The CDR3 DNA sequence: TGCAGCGTTGTCTATGCCCGGGGAGATGAGCAGTTCTTC. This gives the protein CSVVYARGDEQFF.

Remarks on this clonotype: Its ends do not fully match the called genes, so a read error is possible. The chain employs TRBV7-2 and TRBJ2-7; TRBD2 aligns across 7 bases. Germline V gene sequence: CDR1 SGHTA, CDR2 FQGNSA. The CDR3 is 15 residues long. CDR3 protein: CAGSLVRGTNYEQYF. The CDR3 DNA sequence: TGTGCCGGCAGCTTAGTAAGAGGGACTAACTACGAGCAGTACTTC.

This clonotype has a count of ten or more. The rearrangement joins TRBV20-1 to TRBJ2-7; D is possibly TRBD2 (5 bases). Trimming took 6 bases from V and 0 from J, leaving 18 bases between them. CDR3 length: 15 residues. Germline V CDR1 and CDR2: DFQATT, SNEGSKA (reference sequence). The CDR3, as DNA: TGCAGTGCCGAAAGGAGGTCCCAAGTCTCCTACGAGCAGTACTTC. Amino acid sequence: CSAERRSQVSYEQYF.

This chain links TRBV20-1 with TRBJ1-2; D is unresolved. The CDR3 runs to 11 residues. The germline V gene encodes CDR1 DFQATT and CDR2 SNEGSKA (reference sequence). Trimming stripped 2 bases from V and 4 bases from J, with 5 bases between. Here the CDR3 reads CSARKAYGYTF. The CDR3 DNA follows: TGCAGTGCTAGAAAAGCCTATGGCTACACCTTC.

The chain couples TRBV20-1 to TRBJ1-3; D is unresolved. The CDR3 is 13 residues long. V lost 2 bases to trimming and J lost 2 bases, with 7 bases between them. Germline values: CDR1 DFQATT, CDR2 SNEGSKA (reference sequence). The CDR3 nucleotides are TGCAGTGCTAGATTGGGGACTGGAAACACCATATATTTT. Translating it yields CSARLGTGNTIYF.

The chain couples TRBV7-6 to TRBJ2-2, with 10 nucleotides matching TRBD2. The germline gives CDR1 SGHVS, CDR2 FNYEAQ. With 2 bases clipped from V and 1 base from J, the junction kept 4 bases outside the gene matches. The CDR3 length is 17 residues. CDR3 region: CASSLLAGALNTGELFF. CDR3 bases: TGTGCCAGCAGCTTACTAGCGGGGGCCTTGAACACCGGGGAGCTGTTTTTT. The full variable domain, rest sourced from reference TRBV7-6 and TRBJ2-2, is GAGVSQSPRYKVTKRGQDVALRCDPISGHVSLYWYRQALGQGPEFLTYFNYEAQQDKSGLPNDRFSAERPEGSISTLTIQRTEQRDSAMYRCASSLLAGALNTGELFFGEGSRLTVL.